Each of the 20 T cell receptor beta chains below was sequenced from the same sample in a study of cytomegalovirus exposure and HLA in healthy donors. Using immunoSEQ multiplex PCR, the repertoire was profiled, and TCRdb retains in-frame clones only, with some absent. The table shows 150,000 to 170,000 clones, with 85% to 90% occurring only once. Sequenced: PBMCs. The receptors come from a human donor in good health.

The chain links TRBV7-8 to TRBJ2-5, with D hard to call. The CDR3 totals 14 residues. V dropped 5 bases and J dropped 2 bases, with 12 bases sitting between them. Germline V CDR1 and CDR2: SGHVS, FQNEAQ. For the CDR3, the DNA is TGTGCCAGCAGCCTCGGCAGGCAACAAGAGACCCAGTACTTC. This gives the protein CASSLGRQQETQYF.

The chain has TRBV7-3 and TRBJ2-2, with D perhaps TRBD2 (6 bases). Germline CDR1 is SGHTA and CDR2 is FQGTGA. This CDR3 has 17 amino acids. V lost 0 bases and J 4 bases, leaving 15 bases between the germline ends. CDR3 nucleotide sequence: TGTGCCAGCAGCTTAACGGGACTCACCGCGAGCACCGGGGAGCTGTTTTTT. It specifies CASSLTGLTASTGELFF.

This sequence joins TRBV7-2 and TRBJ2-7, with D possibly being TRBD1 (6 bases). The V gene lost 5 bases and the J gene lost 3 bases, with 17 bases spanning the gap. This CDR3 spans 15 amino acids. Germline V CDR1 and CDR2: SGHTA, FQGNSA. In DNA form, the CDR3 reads TGTGCCAGCAGCGAGACGCAACAGGGATACTACGAGCAGTACTTC. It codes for CASSETQQGYYEQYF.

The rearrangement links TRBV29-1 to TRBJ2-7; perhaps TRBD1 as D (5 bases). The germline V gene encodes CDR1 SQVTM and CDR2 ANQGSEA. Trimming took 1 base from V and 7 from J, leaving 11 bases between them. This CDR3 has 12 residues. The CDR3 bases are TGCAGCGTTGAAGGATGGCACAGGGAGCAGTACTTC. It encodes CSVEGWHREQYF.

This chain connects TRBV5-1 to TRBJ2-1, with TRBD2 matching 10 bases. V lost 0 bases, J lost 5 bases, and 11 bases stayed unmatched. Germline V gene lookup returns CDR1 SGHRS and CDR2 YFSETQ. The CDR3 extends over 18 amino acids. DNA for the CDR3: TGCGCCAGCAGCTTGGCCGCTGTAGCGGGGGGTCTCGACAATGAGCAGTTCTTC. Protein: CASSLAAVAGGLDNEQFF. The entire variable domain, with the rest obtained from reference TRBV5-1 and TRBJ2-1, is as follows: KAGVTQTPRYLIKTRGQQVTLSCSPISGHRSVSWYQQTPGQGLQFLFEYFSETQRNKGNFPGRFSGRQFSNSRSEMNVSTLELGDSALYLCASSLAAVAGGLDNEQFFGPGTRLTVL.

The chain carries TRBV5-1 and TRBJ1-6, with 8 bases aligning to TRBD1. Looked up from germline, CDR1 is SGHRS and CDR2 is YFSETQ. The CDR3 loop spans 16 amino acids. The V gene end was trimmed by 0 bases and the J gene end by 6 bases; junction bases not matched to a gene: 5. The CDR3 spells CASSLATGGLNSPLHF. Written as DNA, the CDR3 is TGCGCCAGCAGCTTGGCAACAGGGGGGCTTAATTCACCCCTCCACTTT.

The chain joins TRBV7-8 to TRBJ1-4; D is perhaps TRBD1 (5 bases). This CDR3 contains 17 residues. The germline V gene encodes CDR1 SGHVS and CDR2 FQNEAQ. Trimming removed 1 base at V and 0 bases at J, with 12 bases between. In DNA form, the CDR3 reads TGTGCCAGCAGCTTAGTCGGGAGGGGCGCAACTAATGAAAAACTGTTTTTT. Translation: CASSLVGRGATNEKLFF. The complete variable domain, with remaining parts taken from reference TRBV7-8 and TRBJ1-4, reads GAGVSQSPRYKVAKRGQDVALRCDPISGHVSLFWYQQALGQGPEFLTYFQNEAQLDKSGLPSDRFFAERPEGSVSTLKIQRTQQEDSAVYLCASSLVGRGATNEKLFFGSGTQLSVL.

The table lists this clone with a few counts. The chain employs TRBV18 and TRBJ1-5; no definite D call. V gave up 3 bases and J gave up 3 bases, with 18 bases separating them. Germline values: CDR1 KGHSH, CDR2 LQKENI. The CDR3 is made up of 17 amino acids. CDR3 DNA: TGTGCCAGCTCACCGGCGGGCTCCCAGCATGACAATCAGCCCCAGCATTTT. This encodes CASSPAGSQHDNQPQHF.

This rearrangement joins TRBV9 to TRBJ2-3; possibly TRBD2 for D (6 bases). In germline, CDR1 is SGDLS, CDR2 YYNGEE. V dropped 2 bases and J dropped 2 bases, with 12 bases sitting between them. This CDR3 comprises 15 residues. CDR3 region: CASSVWGDSTDTQYF. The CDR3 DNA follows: TGTGCCAGCAGCGTTTGGGGGGACTCCACAGATACGCAGTATTTT.

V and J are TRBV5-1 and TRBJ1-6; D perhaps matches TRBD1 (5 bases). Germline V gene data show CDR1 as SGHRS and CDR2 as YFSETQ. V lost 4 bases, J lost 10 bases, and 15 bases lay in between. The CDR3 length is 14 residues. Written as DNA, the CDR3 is TGCGCCAGCAGCCGTGAGGGGAGGTACTCACCCCTCCACTTT. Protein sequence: CASSREGRYSPLHF.

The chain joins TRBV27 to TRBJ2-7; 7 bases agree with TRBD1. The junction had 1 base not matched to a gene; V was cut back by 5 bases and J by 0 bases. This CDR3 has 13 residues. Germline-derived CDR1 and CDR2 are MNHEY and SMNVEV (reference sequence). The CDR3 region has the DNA TGTGCCAGCAGTCCAGGGGGCTCCTACGAGCAGTACTTC. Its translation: CASSPGGSYEQYF.

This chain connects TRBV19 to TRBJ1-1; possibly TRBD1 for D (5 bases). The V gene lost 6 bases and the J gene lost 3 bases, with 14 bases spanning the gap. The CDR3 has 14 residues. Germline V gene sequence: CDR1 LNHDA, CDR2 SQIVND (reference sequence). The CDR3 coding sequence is TGTGCCAGTAGCCTCTGGGGCTCGGACACTGAAGCTTTCTTT. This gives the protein CASSLWGSDTEAFF.

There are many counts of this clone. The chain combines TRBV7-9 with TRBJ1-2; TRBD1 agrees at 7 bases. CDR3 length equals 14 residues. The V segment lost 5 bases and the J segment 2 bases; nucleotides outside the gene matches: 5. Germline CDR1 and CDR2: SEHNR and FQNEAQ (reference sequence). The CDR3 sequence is CASSPGTANYGYTF. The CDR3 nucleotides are TGTGCCAGCAGCCCCGGGACAGCCAACTATGGCTACACCTTC.

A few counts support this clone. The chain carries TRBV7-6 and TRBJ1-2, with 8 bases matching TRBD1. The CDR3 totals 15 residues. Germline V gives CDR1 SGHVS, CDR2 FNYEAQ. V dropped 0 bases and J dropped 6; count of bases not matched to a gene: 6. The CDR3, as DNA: TGTGCCAGCAGCTTAGCGGGGACAGGAGGCAATGGCTACACCTTC. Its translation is CASSLAGTGGNGYTF.

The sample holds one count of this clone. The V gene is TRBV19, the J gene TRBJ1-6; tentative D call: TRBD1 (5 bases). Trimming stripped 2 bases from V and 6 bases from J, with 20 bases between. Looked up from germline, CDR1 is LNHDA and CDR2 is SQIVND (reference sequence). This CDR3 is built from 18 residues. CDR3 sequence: CASSIFYSRGDFNSPLHF. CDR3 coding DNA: TGTGCCAGTAGTATATTTTATTCGCGGGGCGATTTTAATTCACCCCTCCACTTT.

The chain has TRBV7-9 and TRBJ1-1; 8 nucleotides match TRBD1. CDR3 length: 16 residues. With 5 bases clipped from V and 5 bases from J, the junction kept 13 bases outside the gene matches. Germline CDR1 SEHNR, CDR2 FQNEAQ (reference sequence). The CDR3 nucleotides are TGTGCCAGCAGCGACCCCGGGACAGGCGAGGATACTGAAGCTTTCTTT. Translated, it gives CASSDPGTGEDTEAFF.

DNA of the CDR3: TGTGCCAGCAGCCCACAGCCTTTTATGAACACTGAAGCTTTCTTT. Protein sequence: CASSPQPFMNTEAFF. The chain recombines TRBV27 with TRBJ1-1; D remains ambiguous. Trimming cost V 6 bases and J 0 bases, with 14 bases left between them. The CDR3 has 15 amino acids. Germline CDR1 is MNHEY and CDR2 is SMNVEV (reference sequence).

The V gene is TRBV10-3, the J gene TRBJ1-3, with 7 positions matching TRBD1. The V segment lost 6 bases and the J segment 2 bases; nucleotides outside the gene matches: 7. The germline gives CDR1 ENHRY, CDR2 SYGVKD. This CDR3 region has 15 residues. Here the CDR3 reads CAIREQGFTGNTIYF. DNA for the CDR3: TGTGCCATCAGGGAACAGGGGTTCACTGGAAACACCATATATTTT.

The CDR3 DNA sequence: TGTGCCAGCATGGGGGGGGCTTACACTGAAGCTTTCTTT. Protein product: CASMGGAYTEAFF. The chain recombines TRBV5-4 with TRBJ1-1, with D maybe TRBD1 (6 bases). The CDR3 runs to 13 residues. CDR1 and CDR2 (germline): SGHNT, YYREEE (reference sequence). V lost 6 bases, J lost 3 bases, and 12 bases lay in between.

Here the CDR3 reads CSSGTSGGSYNEQFF. CDR3 DNA: TGCAGCTCAGGGACTAGCGGGGGCTCCTACAATGAGCAGTTCTTC. The chain recombines TRBV29-1 with TRBJ2-1; 14 positions match TRBD2. The J segment lost 0 bases and the V segment lost 8 bases, leaving 3 bases of the junction unmatched. There are 15 residues in the CDR3. Germline CDR1 is SQVTM and CDR2 is ANQGSEA.